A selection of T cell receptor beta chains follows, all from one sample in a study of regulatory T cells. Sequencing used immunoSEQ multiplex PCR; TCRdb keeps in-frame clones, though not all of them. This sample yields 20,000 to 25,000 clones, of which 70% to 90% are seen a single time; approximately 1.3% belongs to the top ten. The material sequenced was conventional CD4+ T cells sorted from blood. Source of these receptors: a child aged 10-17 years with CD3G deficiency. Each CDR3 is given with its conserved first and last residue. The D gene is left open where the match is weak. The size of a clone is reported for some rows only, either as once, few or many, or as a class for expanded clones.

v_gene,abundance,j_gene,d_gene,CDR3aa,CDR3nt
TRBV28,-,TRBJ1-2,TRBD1,CASSPRDRRTYGYTF,TGTGCCAGCAGTCCCCGGGACAGGCGGACCTATGGCTACACCTTC
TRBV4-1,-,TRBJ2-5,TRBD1,CASSPRDSLKGQETQYF,TGCGCCAGCAGCCCTCGGGACAGCCTTAAGGGGCAAGAGACCCAGTACTTC
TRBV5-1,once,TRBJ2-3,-,CASSLGTHGDTQYF,TGCGCCAGCAGCCTCGGGACACATGGGGATACGCAGTATTTT
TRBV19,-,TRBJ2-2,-,CASTPTVRGELFF,TGTGCCAGTACCCCGACCGTTAGAGGGGAGCTGTTTTTT
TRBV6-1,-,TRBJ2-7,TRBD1,CASSGRGQGAYEQYF,TGTGCCAGCAGTGGGAGAGGACAGGGGGCCTACGAGCAGTACTTC
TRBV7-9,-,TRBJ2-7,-,CASSLFGGSEQYF,TGTGCCAGCAGCTTATTCGGGGGATCCGAGCAGTACTTC
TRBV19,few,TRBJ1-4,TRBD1,CASATGGSEKLFF,TGTGCCAGCGCGACAGGGGGCAGTGAAAAACTGTTTTTT
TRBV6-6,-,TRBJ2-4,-,CASSWDPAKNIQYF,TGTGCCAGCAGTTGGGACCCAGCCAAAAACATTCAGTACTTC
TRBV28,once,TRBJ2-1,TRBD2,CASSLGVWGGRRNEQFF,TGTGCCAGCAGTTTAGGAGTTTGGGGCGGGAGACGCAATGAGCAGTTCTTC
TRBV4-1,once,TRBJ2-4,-,CASSQVAFGAGTAKNIQYF,TGCGCCAGCAGCCAAGTGGCATTTGGGGCAGGAACAGCCAAAAACATTCAGTACTTC
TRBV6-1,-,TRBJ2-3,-,CASREVSTDTQYF,TGTGCCAGCAGGGAAGTTAGCACAGATACGCAGTATTTT
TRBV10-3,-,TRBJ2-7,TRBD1,CATSGTGYEQYF,TGTGCCACATCCGGGACAGGCTACGAGCAGTACTTC
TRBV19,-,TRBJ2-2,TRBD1,CATRDRMNGELFF,TGTGCCACTCGGGACAGGATGAACGGGGAGCTGTTTTTT
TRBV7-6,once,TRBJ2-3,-,CASSLDPSTDTQYF,TGTGCCAGCAGCTTAGATCCTAGCACAGATACGCAGTATTTT
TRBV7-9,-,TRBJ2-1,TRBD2,CASSFGTSGYNEQFF,TGTGCCAGCAGCTTTGGGACTAGCGGTTACAATGAGCAGTTCTTC
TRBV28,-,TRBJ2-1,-,CASSGGPYNEQFF,TGTGCCAGCAGCGGAGGGCCCTACAATGAGCAGTTCTTC
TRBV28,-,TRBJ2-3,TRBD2,CASSRWTGTTVSTQYF,TGTGCCAGCAGTCGATGGACCGGGACTACCGTTTCTACGCAGTATTTT
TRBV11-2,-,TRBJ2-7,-,CASSLDLEGAREQYF,TGTGCCAGCAGCTTAGATCTGGAAGGGGCTCGCGAGCAGTACTTC
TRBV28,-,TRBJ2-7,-,CASSEGAAQSYEQYF,TGTGCCAGCTCGGAGGGGGCAGCACAATCCTACGAGCAGTACTTC
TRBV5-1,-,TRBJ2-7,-,CASSLTGNHEQYF,TGCGCCAGCAGCCTTACAGGGAACCACGAGCAGTACTTC
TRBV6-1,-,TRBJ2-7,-,CASSRKGYEQYF,TGTGCCAGCAGTCGTAAGGGGTACGAGCAGTACTTC
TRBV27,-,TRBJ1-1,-,CASRGKNTEAFF,TGTGCCAGCAGGGGAAAGAACACTGAAGCTTTCTTT
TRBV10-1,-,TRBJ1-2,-,CASTLNGYTF,TGCGCCAGCACTTTAAATGGCTACACCTTC
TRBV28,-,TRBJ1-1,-,CATARGGLGGTEAFF,TGTGCCACCGCTCGAGGTGGTCTAGGGGGCACTGAAGCTTTCTTT
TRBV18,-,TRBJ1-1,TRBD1,CASSQGVDTEAFF,TGTGCCAGCTCCCAGGGGGTCGACACTGAAGCTTTCTTT
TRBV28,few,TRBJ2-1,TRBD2,CASSSYVAGVGLNEQFF,TGTGCCAGCAGTTCTTATGTAGCGGGAGTAGGGCTCAATGAGCAGTTCTTC
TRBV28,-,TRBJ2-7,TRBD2,CASSQSGGAEQYF,TGTGCCAGCAGTCAAAGCGGGGGAGCTGAGCAGTACTTC
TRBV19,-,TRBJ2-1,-,CASSIPPGKGAIEQFF,TGTGCCAGTAGTATCCCTCCGGGAAAAGGGGCAATTGAGCAGTTCTTC
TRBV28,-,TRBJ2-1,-,CASSSPHPSSYNEQFF,TGTGCCAGCAGTTCTCCGCATCCGAGCTCCTACAATGAGCAGTTCTTC
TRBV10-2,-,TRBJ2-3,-,CASRGVAVTDTQYF,TGCGCCAGCAGGGGAGTGGCGGTCACAGATACGCAGTATTTT
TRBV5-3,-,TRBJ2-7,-,CARSLKGDEQYF,TGTGCCAGAAGCTTGAAAGGGGACGAGCAGTACTTC
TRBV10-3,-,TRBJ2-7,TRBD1,CAISESSGAGTGRFYEQYF,TGTGCCATCAGTGAGTCGAGCGGCGCGGGGACAGGGAGATTCTACGAGCAGTACTTC
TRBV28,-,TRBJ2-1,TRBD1,CASSTIGTGGWYNEQFF,TGTGCCAGCAGTACGATAGGGACAGGGGGCTGGTACAATGAGCAGTTCTTC
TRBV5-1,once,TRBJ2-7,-,CASSSGDQGYEQYF,TGCGCCAGCAGCTCCGGGGACCAAGGTTACGAGCAGTACTTC
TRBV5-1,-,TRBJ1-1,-,CASSVGSTGAEAFF,TGCGCCAGCAGCGTGGGAAGCACTGGCGCTGAAGCTTTCTTT
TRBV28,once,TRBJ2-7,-,CASSLLAAVSEQYF,TGTGCCAGCAGTTTACTGGCAGCGGTCAGCGAGCAGTACTTC